The rows below give T cell receptor beta chains drawn from one sample of a study of T cell changes during pregnancy in multiple sclerosis. Method: immunoSEQ multiplex PCR; TCRdb's copy keeps in-frame clones and lacks some. Of approximately 47,000 clones listed, 80% to 90% were seen once; the top ten hold about 1.8%. The source was peripheral blood, collected in the first trimester of pregnancy. These receptors all stem from a female donor with multiple sclerosis, enrolled in a pregnancy study. Both conserved end residues are part of each CDR3. A D gene is named only where the DNA matches it firmly. The size field is filled for only some rows; it gives once, few, many or a size class.

CDR3nt: TGTGCCAGCAGAGCAGGGGACCAGAAATGGGCCCAGTACTTC; CDR3aa: CASRAGDQKWAQYF; j_gene: TRBJ2-5; v_gene: TRBV2; d_gene: -; abundance: once; len: 14
CDR3nt: TGTGCCAGCAGCCCAATCTCCCGGGCCCGGGGGAGCAGCTACGAGCAGTACTTC; CDR3aa: CASSPISRARGSSYEQYF; j_gene: TRBJ2-7; v_gene: TRBV11-2; d_gene: -; abundance: -; len: 18
CDR3nt: TGTGCCAGCAGCACGAACCGGGACAGCTACGAGCAGTACTTC; CDR3aa: CASSTNRDSYEQYF; j_gene: TRBJ2-7; v_gene: TRBV6-5; d_gene: TRBD1; abundance: -; len: 14
CDR3nt: TGTGCCAGCCAGGACTGGAACTATGGCTACACCTTC; CDR3aa: CASQDWNYGYTF; j_gene: TRBJ1-2; v_gene: TRBV19; d_gene: -; abundance: few; len: 12
CDR3nt: TGTGCCAGCAGCAGGGACAGGGAGGCCTACGAGCAGTACTTC; CDR3aa: CASSRDREAYEQYF; j_gene: TRBJ2-7; v_gene: TRBV7-9; d_gene: TRBD1; abundance: -; len: 14
CDR3nt: TGCGCCAGCAGCCAAGAAAGCTACCTCTCCTACGAGCAGTACTTC; CDR3aa: CASSQESYLSYEQYF; j_gene: TRBJ2-7; v_gene: TRBV4-1; d_gene: -; abundance: once; len: 15
CDR3nt: TGTGCCAGCAGCCGTAGCGGGGGGGTAAACATTCAGTACTTC; CDR3aa: CASSRSGGVNIQYF; j_gene: TRBJ2-4; v_gene: TRBV7-2; d_gene: TRBD2; abundance: few; len: 14
CDR3nt: TGTGCCAGCAGCCAATCGAGCCTGAACTCTGGAAACACCATATATTTT; CDR3aa: CASSQSSLNSGNTIYF; j_gene: TRBJ1-3; v_gene: TRBV16; d_gene: -; abundance: -; len: 16
CDR3nt: TGTGCCAGCAGCGTAGATCCGGGTCCGGAGACCCAGTACTTC; CDR3aa: CASSVDPGPETQYF; j_gene: TRBJ2-5; v_gene: TRBV9; d_gene: -; abundance: -; len: 14
CDR3nt: TGCGCCAGCAGCGGCACTACAGGGCACTCCTACAATGAGCAGTTCTTC; CDR3aa: CASSGTTGHSYNEQFF; j_gene: TRBJ2-1; v_gene: TRBV5-1; d_gene: -; abundance: -; len: 16
CDR3nt: TGCGCCAGCAGCTTGCTAGGGGCAGACACTGAAGCTTTCTTT; CDR3aa: CASSLLGADTEAFF; j_gene: TRBJ1-1; v_gene: TRBV5-1; d_gene: -; abundance: -; len: 14
CDR3nt: TGTGCCAGCAGTGAACTAGCGGGGAGCACAGATACGCAGTATTTT; CDR3aa: CASSELAGSTDTQYF; j_gene: TRBJ2-3; v_gene: TRBV6-4; d_gene: TRBD2; abundance: once; len: 15
CDR3nt: TGCGCCAGCAGCCAAGTTTGGAGGGACTCCCCTGGGGCCAACGTCCTGACTTTC; CDR3aa: CASSQVWRDSPGANVLTF; j_gene: TRBJ2-6; v_gene: TRBV4-3; d_gene: -; abundance: -; len: 18
CDR3nt: TGTGCCAGCACCGGCGGGGGGACTGAAGCTTTCTTT; CDR3aa: CASTGGGTEAFF; j_gene: TRBJ1-1; v_gene: TRBV2; d_gene: -; abundance: once; len: 12
CDR3nt: TGCGCCAGCAGCCAAGACGAGCTCCCGAACACTGAAGCTTTCTTT; CDR3aa: CASSQDELPNTEAFF; j_gene: TRBJ1-1; v_gene: TRBV4-1; d_gene: -; abundance: -; len: 15
CDR3nt: TGTGCCAGCAGTTTGCTGGGACAAGGGGATCAGCCCCAGCATTTT; CDR3aa: CASSLLGQGDQPQHF; j_gene: TRBJ1-5; v_gene: TRBV27; d_gene: -; abundance: -; len: 15
CDR3nt: TGTGCCAGCAGCTTAATCGGAGGGGTCCAAGAGACCCAGTACTTC; CDR3aa: CASSLIGGVQETQYF; j_gene: TRBJ2-5; v_gene: TRBV11-2; d_gene: -; abundance: once; len: 15
CDR3nt: TGTGCCAGCAGCGTGTGGGCTAGCGGGGGGGCGGATACGCAGTATTTT; CDR3aa: CASSVWASGGADTQYF; j_gene: TRBJ2-3; v_gene: TRBV9; d_gene: TRBD2; abundance: -; len: 16
CDR3nt: TGTGCCTGGTCCATCCGGGGCGCGGGGTCTGAAGCTTTCTTT; CDR3aa: CAWSIRGAGSEAFF; j_gene: TRBJ1-1; v_gene: TRBV30; d_gene: -; abundance: -; len: 14
CDR3nt: TGTGCCAGCAGCTTCACAGGGGGATCTGGAAACACCATATATTTT; CDR3aa: CASSFTGGSGNTIYF; j_gene: TRBJ1-3; v_gene: TRBV7-2; d_gene: TRBD1; abundance: -; len: 15
CDR3nt: TGTGCCAGCAGTGAAGCCCCCAGGGCGAGGAAACTGTTTTTT; CDR3aa: CASSEAPRARKLFF; j_gene: TRBJ1-4; v_gene: TRBV6-1; d_gene: -; abundance: -; len: 14
CDR3nt: TGTGCCTGGAGTGTAACAGGCAGGCTAAACTATGGCTACACCTTC; CDR3aa: CAWSVTGRLNYGYTF; j_gene: TRBJ1-2; v_gene: TRBV30; d_gene: -; abundance: -; len: 15
CDR3nt: TGTGCCACCAGCACAAGCAGGGGGAACTATGGCTACACCTTC; CDR3aa: CATSTSRGNYGYTF; j_gene: TRBJ1-2; v_gene: TRBV15; d_gene: TRBD1; abundance: -; len: 14
CDR3nt: TGTGCCAGTAGTTGGGGCGCACGGACTGAAGCTTTCTTT; CDR3aa: CASSWGARTEAFF; j_gene: TRBJ1-1; v_gene: TRBV19; d_gene: -; abundance: -; len: 13
CDR3nt: TGTGCCAGCACCGGGGGACAGGGATGGTACGAGCAGTACTTC; CDR3aa: CASTGGQGWYEQYF; j_gene: TRBJ2-7; v_gene: TRBV28; d_gene: TRBD1; abundance: -; len: 14
CDR3nt: TGTGCCAGCAGCGTAGCGGCGGGGGGCCTCTACGAGCAGTACTTC; CDR3aa: CASSVAAGGLYEQYF; j_gene: TRBJ2-7; v_gene: TRBV9; d_gene: TRBD2; abundance: -; len: 15
CDR3nt: TGTGCCAGCAGTTTGGACTTATATAGCTATGGCTACACCTTC; CDR3aa: CASSLDLYSYGYTF; j_gene: TRBJ1-2; v_gene: TRBV28; d_gene: -; abundance: -; len: 14
CDR3nt: TGTGCCAGTACCCTACAGGGGTCCCACGAGCAGTACTTC; CDR3aa: CASTLQGSHEQYF; j_gene: TRBJ2-7; v_gene: TRBV19; d_gene: TRBD1; abundance: -; len: 13
CDR3nt: TGTGCCAGCAGCCTTTACATCAACGGCGGGGGCTACACCTTC; CDR3aa: CASSLYINGGGYTF; j_gene: TRBJ1-2; v_gene: TRBV7-2; d_gene: -; abundance: -; len: 14
CDR3nt: TGTGCCAGCAGCTTAGGCTACAGGGGGAACTCCTACGAGCAGTACTTC; CDR3aa: CASSLGYRGNSYEQYF; j_gene: TRBJ2-7; v_gene: TRBV7-8; d_gene: TRBD1; abundance: -; len: 16
CDR3nt: TGCGCCAGCAGCCAAACCGTGGGACTGAAGGCCTACGAGCAGTACTTC; CDR3aa: CASSQTVGLKAYEQYF; j_gene: TRBJ2-7; v_gene: TRBV4-1; d_gene: -; abundance: -; len: 16
CDR3nt: TGTGCCAGCTCCCTAAGCGGGGGGCTGGGGACTGAAGCTTTCTTT; CDR3aa: CASSLSGGLGTEAFF; j_gene: TRBJ1-1; v_gene: TRBV18; d_gene: -; abundance: -; len: 15
CDR3nt: TGTGCCAGCAGTAGGACACCAAATGGCTACACCTTC; CDR3aa: CASSRTPNGYTF; j_gene: TRBJ1-2; v_gene: TRBV6-1; d_gene: -; abundance: -; len: 12
CDR3nt: TGTGCCAGCAGTTTAGGTGGCCAGATCCAGCCCCAGCATTTT; CDR3aa: CASSLGGQIQPQHF; j_gene: TRBJ1-5; v_gene: TRBV27; d_gene: -; abundance: -; len: 14
CDR3nt: TGTGCCAGCAGCCCCTACGGGGGGCAGCGCAACGAGCAGTACTTC; CDR3aa: CASSPYGGQRNEQYF; j_gene: TRBJ2-7; v_gene: TRBV7-9; d_gene: -; abundance: -; len: 15
CDR3nt: TGCGCCAGCAGCCCCGGACAGGGGCCAACCTACGAGCAGTACTTC; CDR3aa: CASSPGQGPTYEQYF; j_gene: TRBJ2-7; v_gene: TRBV4-1; d_gene: TRBD1; abundance: once; len: 15
CDR3nt: TGTGCCAGCAGTGGGGGGGTGCCTGGGGGAAACACCATATATTTT; CDR3aa: CASSGGVPGGNTIYF; j_gene: TRBJ1-3; v_gene: TRBV6-1; d_gene: -; abundance: -; len: 15
CDR3nt: TGTGCCAGCAGCATACTAGGGACAGGGGGCCGGGAGCAGTACTTC; CDR3aa: CASSILGTGGREQYF; j_gene: TRBJ2-7; v_gene: TRBV28; d_gene: TRBD1; abundance: -; len: 15
CDR3nt: TGTGCCAGCAGTTTATTCCAAGGAGTACGCTACGAGCAGTACTTC; CDR3aa: CASSLFQGVRYEQYF; j_gene: TRBJ2-7; v_gene: TRBV27; d_gene: -; abundance: -; len: 15
CDR3nt: TGCGCCAGCAGCCACGGGGATAACTATGGCTACACCTTC; CDR3aa: CASSHGDNYGYTF; j_gene: TRBJ1-2; v_gene: TRBV4-1; d_gene: -; abundance: -; len: 13
CDR3nt: TGCGCCAGCAGTGACCCGACTAGCGGGGCGGAGTTCTTC; CDR3aa: CASSDPTSGAEFF; j_gene: TRBJ2-1; v_gene: TRBV10-1; d_gene: TRBD2; abundance: -; len: 13
CDR3nt: TGCGCCAGCAGCCAGGCGGGGACAGCCTACAATGAGCAGTTCTTC; CDR3aa: CASSQAGTAYNEQFF; j_gene: TRBJ2-1; v_gene: TRBV4-3; d_gene: -; abundance: -; len: 15
CDR3nt: TGTGCCAGCTCACCGCAGGAGACCCAGTACTTC; CDR3aa: CASSPQETQYF; j_gene: TRBJ2-5; v_gene: TRBV18; d_gene: -; abundance: -; len: 11
CDR3nt: TGTGCCAGTCGGGACAGGGGAGAGACCCAGTACTTC; CDR3aa: CASRDRGETQYF; j_gene: TRBJ2-5; v_gene: TRBV2; d_gene: TRBD1; abundance: once; len: 12
CDR3nt: TGTGCCAGCAGTGGGTATGAGGGAGCCGAGACCCAGTACTTC; CDR3aa: CASSGYEGAETQYF; j_gene: TRBJ2-5; v_gene: TRBV2; d_gene: -; abundance: -; len: 14
CDR3nt: TGCGCCAGCAGCCCCGGGACAGGACGCACAGATACGCAGTATTTT; CDR3aa: CASSPGTGRTDTQYF; j_gene: TRBJ2-3; v_gene: TRBV5-1; d_gene: TRBD1; abundance: -; len: 15
CDR3nt: TGTGCCAGCAGTGAAGACAGGGGAGATACCTACGAGCAGTACTTC; CDR3aa: CASSEDRGDTYEQYF; j_gene: TRBJ2-7; v_gene: TRBV2; d_gene: TRBD1; abundance: once; len: 15